This TCR beta chain was sequenced during a study of T cell changes during pregnancy in multiple sclerosis. This clone showed up just a few times. V was pared by 6 bases and J by 6 bases, with 9 bases between. CDR3 length: 12 amino acids. Looked up from germline, CDR1 is MDHEN and CDR2 is SYDVKM. Clones were read by immunoSEQ multiplex PCR, and TCRdb kept only the in-frame ones, dropping some. The repertoire holds 90,000 to 100,000 clones, with under 95% as singletons. The V and J genes are TRBV28 and TRBJ2-1; D gene uncertain. This clonotype was obtained from a female donor with multiple sclerosis, enrolled in a pregnancy study. The specimen comprised peripheral blood, sampled in the first trimester of pregnancy. The CDR3 here is CASSPLSNEQFF. CDR3 coding DNA: TGTGCCAGCAGCCCCCTCTCCAATGAGCAGTTCTTC.